The T cell receptor (beta chain) under discussion was sequenced for a study of CD8 T cells in Susac syndrome. The RNA input was roughly 0.45 to 1 ug, and it was reverse transcribed with random hexamers. One entry per CDR3 protein results from TCRdb running MiXCR on the immunoSEQ multiplex PCR reads. The table has over 150,000 distinct CDR3 sequences, around 94% seen once. Trimming took 0 bases from V and 6 from J, leaving 19 bases between them. CDR1 is SEHNR, CDR2 FQNEAQ, per germline (reference sequence). The CDR3 is made up of 17 amino acids. The sequencing input was CD4+ T cells from PBMCs. The chain carries TRBV7-9 and TRBJ2-3, with D unclear. The sequence was collected from a human donor with Susac syndrome. The CDR3 nucleotides read TGTGCCAGCAGCTTAGCGGAAGCCCCTGCGGTCCAGGATACGCAGTATTTT. Its protein is CASSLAEAPAVQDTQYF.